This T cell receptor (beta chain) was captured by sequencing in a study of response to subunit inactivated influenza vaccine. Study conclusions and caveats: A suggestion made by the authors is that each seasonal influenza vaccination recruits few new T cells.

MiXCR was run by TCRdb on the RT-PCR reads, yielding one entry per CDR3 protein. The sample has fewer than 650,000 distinct CDR3 sequences, 13% seen once. Turning to this clonotype: Its antigen remains unidentified.

The specimen was PBMCs from blood, collected 35 to 45 days after vaccination. The TCR was taken from a man aged 45 to 65 who received an inactivated influenza vaccine.

The CDR3 DNA reads as TGTGCCAGCAGCGTCCCGAACACCGGGGAGCTGTTTTTT. It is translated as CASSVPNTGELFF. This rearrangement joins TRBV9 to TRBJ2-2; no definite D call. The V end was cut by 2 bases, the J end by 0 bases, with 2 bases between. Germline V lookup: CDR1 SGDLS, CDR2 YYNGEE. The CDR3 extends over 13 amino acids. The full variable domain, rest sourced from reference TRBV9 and TRBJ2-2, is DSGVTQTPKHLITATGQRVTLRCSPRSGDLSVYWYQQSLDQGLQFLIQYYNGEERAKGNILERFSAQQFPDLHSELNLSSLELGDSALYFCASSVPNTGELFFGEGSRLTVL.